The next 16 T cell receptor beta chains were all read from a single sample in a study of T-cell memory formation after mild COVID-19. TCRdb redid the calling of the 5' RACE reads with MiXCR, one entry per CDR3 protein. The sample shows about 170,000 distinct CDR3 sequences, around 13% of them seen only once. Sequences were obtained from PBMCs or a T cell subset sorted from them (not recorded which). These receptors all come from a young man who had mild COVID-19 (a few samples of this study predate the infection). Cell type and time point are not known.

This clonotype was detected many times. This chain links TRBV10-1 with TRBJ1-2, with D unclear. V lost 2 bases to trimming and J lost 8 bases, with 12 bases between them. This CDR3 spans 13 amino acids. The germline V gene has CDR1 WNHNN and CDR2 SYGVQD (reference sequence). The CDR3 here is CASSEDPSRGYTF. The CDR3 DNA reads TGCGCCAGCAGTGAGGACCCTTCACGAGGCTACACCTTC.

This clonotype was seen more than once but under ten times. The chain uses TRBV7-2 and TRBJ2-3; D uncertain. The CDR3 length is 14 residues. V was trimmed by 5 bases and J by 3 bases, leaving 12 bases between them. CDR1 is SGHTA, CDR2 FQGNSA, per germline. The CDR3 spells CASSPTTSTDTQYF. The CDR3 region has the DNA TGTGCCAGCAGCCCCACGACGTCGACAGATACGCAGTATTTT. The whole variable domain, filled in from reference TRBV7-2 and TRBJ2-3, reads GAGVSQSPSNKVTEKGKDVELRCDPISGHTALYWYRQSLGQGLEFLIYFQGNSAPDKSGLPSDRFSAERTGGSVSTLTIQRTQQEDSAVYLCASSPTTSTDTQYFGPGTRLTVL.

The table lists this clonotype with many counts. This chain joins TRBV4-3 and TRBJ2-3, with TRBD2 as a possible D gene (6 bases). The CDR3 is 14 residues long. Germline-derived CDR1 and CDR2 are LGHNA and YSLEER. With 0 bases removed from V and 5 bases from J, the gap between germline ends came to 9 bases. The CDR3 nucleotides read TGCGCCAGCAGCCAAGAAAGGAGGGTAGATACGCAGTATTTT. Translation: CASSQERRVDTQYF.

Only a few counts were recorded for this clonotype. The chain employs TRBV9 and TRBJ2-1; 11 positions match TRBD2. Germline V gene sequence: CDR1 SGDLS, CDR2 YYNGEE. With V trimmed by 0 bases and J by 4 bases, 3 bases remained unmatched. This CDR3 comprises 16 residues. The CDR3 DNA is TGTGCCAGCAGCGTAGTAGCGGGGGGGCTGTACAATGAGCAGTTCTTC. This sequence encodes CASSVVAGGLYNEQFF.

The V gene is TRBV20-1, the J gene TRBJ1-1, with 9 bases identical to TRBD1. The germline V gene has CDR1 DFQATT and CDR2 SNEGSKA (reference sequence). The CDR3 is 14 residues long. The V gene end was trimmed by 2 bases and the J gene end by 4 bases; junction bases not matched to a gene: 5. The CDR3, as DNA: TGCAGTGCTAGAAGGGACAGGGCTGGCACTGAAGCTTTCTTT. Its protein is CSARRDRAGTEAFF.

The V gene is TRBV7-3, the J gene TRBJ2-3; TRBD1 matches at 7 bases. The CDR3 sequence is 14 residues long. V shed 5 bases, J shed 3 bases, and the junction held 5 bases outside the gene matches. Germline CDR1 reads SGHTA; CDR2 reads FQGTGA. CDR3 nucleotide sequence: TGTGCCAGCAGCCCCGGGACAGCTACAGATACGCAGTATTTT. Its translation: CASSPGTATDTQYF.

V usage is TRBV28 and J usage is TRBJ1-1; possibly TRBD1 for D (6 bases). CDR3 length: 13 amino acids. Germline assignment: CDR1 MDHEN and CDR2 SYDVKM. The V end lost 5 bases, the J end lost 6 bases, and 13 bases lay between the germline ends. CDR3 region: CASSTRTDSEAFF. CDR3 bases: TGTGCCAGCAGTACACGGACAGACTCTGAAGCTTTCTTT.

The sample holds a few counts of this clonotype. The chain employs TRBV5-1 and TRBJ2-3; TRBD2 matches 9 bases. Per the germline V gene, CDR1 is SGHRS and CDR2 is YFSETQ. This CDR3 has 16 amino acids. Unmatched junction bases numbered 11, after V lost 4 bases and J lost 5 bases. CDR3 sequence (DNA): TGCGCCAGCAGCAATCTGCGCGGGGGGGGGAAAGATACGCAGTATTTT. It encodes CASSNLRGGGKDTQYF. The entire variable domain, with the rest obtained from reference TRBV5-1 and TRBJ2-3, is as follows: KAGVTQTPRYLIKTRGQQVTLSCSPISGHRSVSWYQQTPGQGLQFLFEYFSETQRNKGNFPGRFSGRQFSNSRSEMNVSTLELGDSALYLCASSNLRGGGKDTQYFGPGTRLTVL.

This clonotype was counted a few times. The rearrangement links TRBV4-1 to TRBJ1-6; D remains ambiguous. Trimming pared 1 base from V and 0 bases from J, leaving 7 bases between. Germline V gene data show CDR1 as MGHRA and CDR2 as YSYEKL. This CDR3 has 16 amino acids. This chain's CDR3 is CASSQGYSSYNSPLHF. In DNA form, the CDR3 reads TGCGCCAGCAGCCAAGGTTATAGCTCCTATAATTCACCCCTCCACTTT.

This clonotype turned up a few times. The genes are TRBV7-8 and TRBJ2-5; 7 bases line up with TRBD1. The V gene's germline CDR1 is SGHVS and CDR2 FQNEAQ. This CDR3 region has 17 residues. V dropped 0 bases and J dropped 5; count of bases not matched to a gene: 12. The CDR3 sequence: CASSLAPPQGFGETQYF. CDR3 DNA: TGTGCCAGCAGCTTAGCCCCACCACAGGGGTTCGGGGAGACCCAGTACTTC.

This rearrangement joins TRBV7-9 to TRBJ1-1; D is possibly TRBD1 (5 bases). CDR3 length: 14 residues. V was shortened by 5 bases and J by 0 bases, with 10 bases between the two germline ends. Germline-derived CDR1 and CDR2 are SEHNR and FQNEAQ (reference sequence). CDR3 nucleotide sequence: TGTGCCAGCAGCGCGCAGGGCCTGAACACTGAAGCTTTCTTT. Its translation is CASSAQGLNTEAFF.

This clonotype showed up just a few times. V is TRBV18 and J is TRBJ2-7; 8 nucleotides align to TRBD1. The V gene end was trimmed by 3 bases and the J gene end by 6 bases; junction bases not matched to a gene: 7. The CDR3 runs to 14 residues. CDR1 is KGHSH and CDR2 is LQKENI in the germline V gene. CDR3 region: CASSPRSGGLEQYF. The CDR3 bases are TGTGCCAGCTCACCCCGGTCAGGGGGCCTCGAGCAGTACTTC.

The J gene is TRBJ2-3, the V gene TRBV7-2; the D gene is possibly TRBD2 (5 bases). Germline loops: CDR1 SGHTA, CDR2 FQGNSA. Deletions cut 1 base from V and 0 bases from J, with 14 bases between. This CDR3 spans 17 amino acids. The CDR3: CASSLVPGSTSTDTQYF. CDR3 nucleotide sequence: TGTGCCAGCAGCTTAGTGCCGGGGTCGACTAGCACAGATACGCAGTATTTT.

The table lists this clonotype with a few counts. This sequence joins TRBV4-2 and TRBJ2-5; 7 nucleotides match TRBD1. Germline assignment: CDR1 LGHNA and CDR2 YNFKEQ. V lost 5 bases and J lost 2; bases outside the gene matches: 5. CDR3 length equals 14 residues. The CDR3 bases are TGTGCCAGCAGCGGACAGGCCGTTCAAGAGACCCAGTACTTC. Translation: CASSGQAVQETQYF.

This clonotype was observed a handful of times. This chain connects TRBV11-2 to TRBJ2-7; weak D call: TRBD1 (5 bases). Per the germline V gene, CDR1 is SGHAT and CDR2 is FQNNGV. The V end lost 5 bases, the J end lost 0 bases, and 11 bases lay between the germline ends. The CDR3 has 14 residues. The CDR3 loop is CASSQDTSSYEQYV. CDR3 nucleotides: TGTGCCAGCAGCCAGGACACGAGCTCCTACGAGCAGTACGTC.

This clonotype was found a few times. This chain connects TRBV6-2 or TRBV6-3 to TRBJ2-2, with 8 bases matching TRBD1. The junction had 14 bases not matched to a gene; V was cut back by 6 bases and J by 5 bases. CDR1 and CDR2 from the germline V gene are MNHEY and SVGEGT. The CDR3 consists of 17 residues. The CDR3 loop reads CASSQDPGTGVTGELFF. The DNA for the CDR3 is TGTGCCAGCAGCCAGGATCCCGGGACAGGCGTGACCGGGGAGCTGTTTTTT.